The clone carrying this TCR beta chain has a single count. With V trimmed by 3 bases and J by 1 base, 12 bases remained unmatched. The CDR3 runs to 17 residues. Germline V gene sequence: CDR1 LNHDA, CDR2 SQIVND (reference sequence). The data belong to a study of blood T cells in healthy people across ages. A J-beta primer mix and a sample-barcoded 5' primer were used in a second PCR of roughly 7 to 12 cycles. Each cDNA molecule, via a template-switch adaptor with 12 random nucleotides, was tagged. Via MiXCR, TCRdb re-called the 5' RACE reads, giving one row per CDR3 protein. The sample lists 1.2 million to 1.5 million distinct CDR3 sequences, 42% occurring once.

Sequencing was carried out using blood. The sequence came from a woman aged 18-30 years in good health. The chain carries TRBV19 and TRBJ2-7; 7 bases align to TRBD1. The CDR3 sequence is CASSMGVGTVPSYEQYF. In DNA, the CDR3 is TGTGCCAGTAGTATGGGTGTGGGGACAGTGCCGTCCTACGAGCAGTACTTC. The entire variable domain, with the rest obtained from reference TRBV19 and TRBJ2-7, is as follows: DGGITQSPKYLFRKEGQNVTLSCEQNLNHDAMYWYRQDPGQGLRLIYYSQIVNDFQKGDIAEGYSVSREKKESFPLTVTSAQKNPTAFYLCASSMGVGTVPSYEQYFGPGTRLTVT.